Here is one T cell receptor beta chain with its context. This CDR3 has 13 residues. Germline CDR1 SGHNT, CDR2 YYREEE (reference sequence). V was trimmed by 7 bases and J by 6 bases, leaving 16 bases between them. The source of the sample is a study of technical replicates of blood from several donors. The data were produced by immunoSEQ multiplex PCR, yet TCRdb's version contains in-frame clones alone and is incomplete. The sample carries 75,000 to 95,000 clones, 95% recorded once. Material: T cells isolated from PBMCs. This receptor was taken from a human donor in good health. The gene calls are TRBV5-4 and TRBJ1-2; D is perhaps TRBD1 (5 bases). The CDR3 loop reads CASGRTGLNGYTF. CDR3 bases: TGTGCCAGCGGAAGGACGGGACTAAATGGCTACACCTTC.